Shown below are 16 T cell receptor beta chains from a single sample sequenced in a study of blood T cell repertoires in COVID-19. Assay used: immunoSEQ multiplex PCR; TCRdb lists only in-frame clones, some missing. The table lists 35,000 to 50,000 clones, more than 75% of them singletons. Sequencing used peripheral blood. These receptors were taken from a human donor in a cohort sampled during active COVID-19.

The chain carries TRBV7-3 and TRBJ2-2; the D gene is possibly TRBD1 (7 bases). The ends were cut back, 5 bases at V and 4 bases at J, with 17 bases in the middle. CDR1 and CDR2 (germline): SGHTA, FQGTGA. CDR3 length: 16 residues. The CDR3 sequence: CASSQGGLGSTGELFF. In nucleotides, the CDR3 is TGTGCCAGCAGCCAGGGGGGATTGGGGAGCACCGGGGAGCTGTTTTTT.

V and J are TRBV5-6 and TRBJ1-5, with a weak D call TRBD1 (6 bases). Germline CDR1 reads SGHDT; CDR2 reads YYEEEE. Deletions cut 3 bases from V and 0 bases from J, with 10 bases between. The CDR3 is 15 residues long. CDR3 in DNA: TGTGCCAGCAGCTGGGGACATGATAGCAATCAGCCCCAGCATTTT. It is translated as CASSWGHDSNQPQHF.

V usage is TRBV6-6 and J usage is TRBJ1-6; D might be TRBD1 (6 bases). This CDR3 is built from 14 residues. The V gene lost 3 bases and the J gene lost 10 bases, with 13 bases spanning the gap. Germline values: CDR1 MNHNY, CDR2 SVGAGI (reference sequence). CDR3 DNA: TGTGCCAGCAGTTATCTACAGGGTAGCTCACCCCTCCACTTT. Translating gives CASSYLQGSSPLHF.

V and J are TRBV7-2 and TRBJ2-5; 8 bases are a match to TRBD2. Looked up from germline, CDR1 is SGHTA and CDR2 is FQGNSA. The length of the CDR3 is 13 residues. With V trimmed by 5 bases and J by 7 bases, 6 bases remained unmatched. The CDR3 is CASSPGLVGTQYF. CDR3 sequence (DNA): TGTGCCAGCAGCCCGGGACTAGTAGGGACCCAGTACTTC.

This clone was observed once. V gene TRBV6-5 combines with J gene TRBJ1-4; 7 nucleotides match TRBD1. Germline CDR1 is MNHEY and CDR2 is SVGAGI. The CDR3 is 13 amino acids. V gave up 5 bases and J gave up 6 bases; unmatched junction bases: 3. This chain's CDR3 is CASSQGDDEKLFF. The CDR3 region has the DNA TGTGCCAGCAGTCAGGGGGATGATGAAAAACTGTTTTTT.

By its share, this clone is medium-sized (0.01 to 0.1%). V gene TRBV6-2 or TRBV6-3 combines with J gene TRBJ1-5, with a weak D call TRBD1 (5 bases). Germline V lookup: CDR1 MNHEY, CDR2 SVGEGT. This CDR3 has 16 residues. The germline V and J ends were trimmed by 4 bases and 2 bases, with 15 bases remaining between them. In DNA form, the CDR3 reads TGTGCCAGCAGTTGGGACTTGGGGGTAGGCAATCAGCCCCAGCATTTT. As protein: CASSWDLGVGNQPQHF.

The CDR3 reads CASSEAGRLNNSPLHF. The CDR3 DNA sequence: TGTGCCAGCAGTGAAGCGGGGAGATTGAATAATTCACCCCTCCACTTT. J is TRBJ1-6 and V is TRBV6-1; D ambiguous. CDR1 is MNHNS and CDR2 is SASEGT in the germline V gene. There are 16 residues in the CDR3. Trimming shortened V by 0 bases and J by 5 bases, and 11 bases separated the two germline ends.

The CDR3 bases are TGCAGTGCTAGAGCGGACAATGAGCAGTTCTTC. This gives the protein CSARADNEQFF. This chain links TRBV20-1 with TRBJ2-1, with D hard to call. CDR3 size: 11 residues. Per germline, CDR1 DFQATT and CDR2 SNEGSKA (reference sequence). Trimming removed 1 base at V and 5 bases at J, with 3 bases between.

The chain couples TRBV6-4 to TRBJ1-1, with 8 positions matching TRBD1. J gave up 3 bases and V 6 bases, and 15 bases lay outside the gene matches. The CDR3 is made up of 17 amino acids. CDR1 is MRHNA and CDR2 is SNTAGT in the germline V gene. The CDR3 DNA follows: TGTGCCAGCAGGTGGGGCAGGGGGCGGAATAGGTACACTGAAGCTTTCTTT. Amino acid sequence: CASRWGRGRNRYTEAFF.

The rearrangement joins TRBV2 to TRBJ2-3, with D perhaps matching TRBD1 (5 bases). Trimming stripped 8 bases from V and 1 base from J, with 13 bases between. The CDR3 spans 14 residues. Per the germline V gene, CDR1 is SNHLY and CDR2 is FYNNEI. The CDR3 is CASHWGSRTDTQYF. The CDR3 DNA is TGTGCCAGCCACTGGGGCAGTCGCACAGATACGCAGTATTTT.

The V call is TRBV6-2 or TRBV6-3, the J call TRBJ1-2, with a possible D match to TRBD1 (6 bases). This CDR3 has 14 residues. Germline V gene sequence: CDR1 MNHEY, CDR2 SVGEGT. V was cut by 0 bases and J by 8 bases, with 13 bases left in between. In nucleotides, the CDR3 is TGTGCCAGCAGTTACTCGAGGGGTGGGGGCGGCTACACCTTC. This codes for CASSYSRGGGGYTF.

The rearrangement uses TRBV2 and TRBJ1-1, with D maybe TRBD1 (6 bases). CDR1 and CDR2 from the germline V gene are SNHLY and FYNNEI. Trimming removed 7 bases at V and 2 bases at J, with 14 bases between. The length of the CDR3 is 14 residues. The DNA for the CDR3 is TGTGCCAGCACCCTAGGGACATTAAACACTGAAGCTTTCTTT. Encoded protein: CASTLGTLNTEAFF.

CDR3 amino acids: CASSPVRQGWGEKLFF. DNA for the CDR3: TGTGCCAGCAGCCCAGTTAGACAGGGCTGGGGGGAAAAACTGTTTTTT. This rearrangement joins TRBV7-8 to TRBJ1-4; 7 bases align to TRBD1. The CDR3 has 16 residues. Germline CDR1 is SGHVS and CDR2 is FQNEAQ. J lost 8 bases, V lost 5 bases, and 14 bases had no gene match. The full variable domain, with the rest looked up from reference TRBV7-8 and TRBJ1-4, is GAGVSQSPRYKVAKRGQDVALRCDPISGHVSLFWYQQALGQGPEFLTYFQNEAQLDKSGLPSDRFFAERPEGSVSTLKIQRTQQEDSAVYLCASSPVRQGWGEKLFFGSGTQLSVL.

The chain has TRBV7-2 and TRBJ2-3; D gene uncertain. CDR1 is SGHTA, CDR2 FQGNSA, per germline. V shed 5 bases and J shed 0 bases, with 9 bases lying between them. The CDR3 consists of 14 residues. This CDR3 is CASSPLSSTDTQYF. CDR3 bases: TGTGCCAGCAGCCCCCTTTCCAGCACAGATACGCAGTATTTT.

In its sample, this clone ranks as medium-sized (0.01 to 0.1%). V and J are TRBV2 and TRBJ2-7, with D possibly matching TRBD1 (6 bases). The V end lost 6 bases, the J end lost 3 bases, and 9 bases lay between the germline ends. Germline CDR1 is SNHLY and CDR2 is FYNNEI. The CDR3 contains 12 residues. This CDR3 is CASSEQGYEQYF. The CDR3 DNA reads as TGTGCCAGCAGCGAACAGGGCTACGAGCAGTACTTC.

The CDR3 region is CASSQVVQYF. The CDR3 DNA reads as TGTGCCAGCAGCCAAGTCGTCCAGTACTTC. V and J are TRBV3-1 (or the pseudogene TRBV3-2) and TRBJ2-5; no reliable D call. The germline V gene encodes CDR1 LGHDT and CDR2 YNNKEL (reference sequence). There are 10 residues in the CDR3. V lost 1 base and J 10 bases, leaving 4 bases between the germline ends.